This T cell receptor beta chain was documented in a study of blood T cells in healthy people across ages. Regarding this clonotype: Its antigen is still unknown.

For the second PCR, which ran for roughly 6 to 12 cycles, a sample-barcoded 5' primer and a J-beta primer mix were used. TCRdb independently ran MiXCR on the 5' RACE reads; one entry per CDR3 protein. Among approximately 1.5 million distinct CDR3 sequences listed, about 31% were seen once. Findings and caveats of the study: Relative to aged donors, long-lived donors carried more naive CD4+ cells and displayed higher diversity.

The CDR3 sequence is 14 residues long. Germline assignment: CDR1 SNHLY and CDR2 FYNNEI. This TCR was recovered from a young woman in good health. Sequenced material: blood. This chain connects TRBV2 to TRBJ2-5; D might be TRBD2 (6 bases). The J call may be incorrect, as the DNA end agrees better with TRBJ2-4. Written as DNA, the CDR3 is TGTGCCAGCAGTCTTACTAGCGCCAAAAACATTCAGTACTTC. Translated: CASSLTSAKNIQYF.